A single sample is the source of the 22 T cell receptor beta chains below, sequenced in a study of blood T cell repertoires in COVID-19. Data came from immunoSEQ multiplex PCR; TCRdb stores just in-frame clones and leaves some out. The sample comprises roughly 140,000 clones, approximately 79% of which are singletons, and under 9.5% rests with the top ten. Sequences were obtained from PBMCs or T cells enriched from blood (not recorded which). The receptors here all came from a man over 45 who had recovered from COVID-19.

The V call is TRBV5-1, the J call TRBJ1-4; D is ambiguous. There are 16 residues in the CDR3. The germline V gene encodes CDR1 SGHRS and CDR2 YFSETQ. Between the trimmed V and J ends, which lost 4 bases and 0 bases, there was a span of 13 bases. CDR3: CASSPGRAATNEKLFF. Written as DNA, the CDR3 is TGCGCCAGCAGCCCCGGGAGGGCTGCAACTAATGAAAAACTGTTTTTT.

This chain joins TRBV4-2 and TRBJ2-1; 8 nucleotides agree with TRBD1. V lost 5 bases and J lost 7; bases outside the gene matches: 4. Germline values: CDR1 LGHNA, CDR2 YNFKEQ. The CDR3 totals 13 residues. The DNA of the CDR3 is TGTGCCAGCAGCACTCGGGACAGGAATGAGCAGTTCTTC. Translated: CASSTRDRNEQFF.

The gene calls are TRBV19 and TRBJ2-1; a possible D gene is TRBD1 (5 bases). The CDR3 spans 12 residues. V lost 10 bases and J 7 bases, leaving 14 bases between the germline ends. CDR1 and CDR2 from the germline V gene are LNHDA and SQIVND (reference sequence). In nucleotides, the CDR3 is TGTGCCACAGGGCGACGTTTTAATGAGCAGTTCTTC. Translation: CATGRRFNEQFF.

The chain uses TRBV7-3 and TRBJ1-6, with TRBD1 identical over 8 bases. V dropped 3 bases and J dropped 7; count of bases not matched to a gene: 8. CDR1 and CDR2 (germline): SGHTA, FQGTGA. CDR3 length equals 16 residues. The chain's CDR3 is CASSLRAGGTNSPLHF. The CDR3 DNA reads TGTGCCAGCAGCTTGAGGGCAGGGGGCACGAATTCACCCCTCCACTTT.

A single count supports this clone. This rearrangement joins TRBV5-1 to TRBJ2-7, with a weak D call TRBD1 (6 bases). V was clipped by 2 bases and J by 7 bases, with 16 bases between them. Germline-derived CDR1 and CDR2 are SGHRS and YFSETQ. This CDR3 comprises 14 residues. The CDR3 region is CASSFLRQAEEQYF. CDR3 DNA sequence: TGCGCCAGCAGCTTCTTAAGACAGGCTGAGGAGCAGTACTTC.

This sequence joins TRBV6-6 and TRBJ2-3; possibly TRBD2 for D (5 bases). Germline CDR1 and CDR2: MNHNY and SVGAGI (reference sequence). V was shortened by 8 bases and J by 13 bases, with 7 bases between the two germline ends. The CDR3 is 8 amino acids. The CDR3 nucleotides read TGTGCCAGCGGAGGCGAGTATTTT. Translating gives CASGGEYF.

The V gene is TRBV2, the J gene TRBJ1-1; tentatively, D is TRBD1 (5 bases). V lost 6 bases to trimming and J lost 4 bases, with 18 bases between them. The germline CDR1 and CDR2 sequences are SNHLY and FYNNEI. This CDR3 spans 15 amino acids. The CDR3 protein is CASSVGSGLGTEAFF. The CDR3 region has the DNA TGTGCCAGCAGCGTTGGTTCAGGGTTGGGCACTGAAGCTTTCTTT.

This clone was detected a few times. The chain links TRBV2 to TRBJ1-1, with 8 bases aligning to TRBD1. This CDR3 has 15 amino acids. CDR1 and CDR2 (germline): SNHLY, FYNNEI. The chain's CDR3 is CAIDWARQGYTEAFF. The DNA for the CDR3 is TGTGCAATCGACTGGGCGAGACAGGGGTACACTGAAGCTTTCTTT.

The CDR3 sequence is CASSSSPGTGGWNQPQHF. CDR3 coding DNA: TGTGCCAGTAGTTCCTCCCCCGGGACAGGGGGTTGGAATCAGCCCCAGCATTTT. This chain links TRBV19 with TRBJ1-5; 11 nucleotides match TRBD1. Germline V gene sequence: CDR1 LNHDA, CDR2 SQIVND (reference sequence). Trimming at V came to 5 bases and at J to 4 bases, leaving 13 bases not matched to a gene. CDR3 length: 18 amino acids.

V usage is TRBV6-5 and J usage is TRBJ2-7; no reliable D call. Trimming cost V 0 bases and J 1 base, with 10 bases left between them. The CDR3 is made up of 15 amino acids. CDR1 is MNHEY and CDR2 is SVGAGI in the germline V gene. The CDR3 here is CASSYSEPGSYEQYF. The CDR3 region has the DNA TGTGCCAGCAGTTACTCGGAGCCGGGTTCCTACGAGCAGTACTTC.

This CDR3 reads CASSKSGISSYNEQFF. In nucleotides, the CDR3 is TGTGCCAGCAGCAAGTCCGGGATAAGCTCCTACAATGAGCAGTTCTTC. The chain uses TRBV7-9 and TRBJ2-1; D perhaps matches TRBD2 (5 bases). Looked up from germline, CDR1 is SEHNR and CDR2 is FQNEAQ (reference sequence). Trimming cost V 5 bases and J 0 bases, with 14 bases left between them. The CDR3 spans 16 residues. Based on the CDR3 plus reference TRBV7-9 and TRBJ2-1, the full variable domain is DTGVSQNPRHKITKRGQNVTFRCDPISEHNRLYWYRQTLGQGPEFLTYFQNEAQLEKSRLLSDRFSAERPKGSFSTLEIQRTEQGDSAMYLCASSKSGISSYNEQFFGPGTRLTVL.

The rearrangement uses TRBV6-4 and TRBJ1-2, with TRBD1 identical over 7 bases. The length of the CDR3 is 13 residues. Germline assignment: CDR1 MRHNA and CDR2 SNTAGT. Trimming removed 4 bases from V and 2 bases from J; junction bases left unmatched: 1. CDR3 residues: CASSATGNYGYTF. The CDR3 DNA reads as TGTGCCAGCAGTGCGACAGGGAACTATGGCTACACCTTC.

This rearrangement joins TRBV12-3 or TRBV12-4 to TRBJ1-5; D remains ambiguous. The CDR3 is made up of 12 amino acids. V lost 10 bases, J lost 2 bases, and 9 bases lay in between. The CDR3 spells CATSFGNQPQHF. The DNA for the CDR3 is TGTGCCACCTCGTTTGGCAATCAGCCCCAGCATTTT.

The chain links TRBV29-1 to TRBJ1-2; 12 positions agree with TRBD1. The CDR3 is made up of 16 amino acids. With 2 bases clipped from V and 4 bases from J, the junction kept 8 bases outside the gene matches. Germline V gene data show CDR1 as SQVTM and CDR2 as ANQGSEA. CDR3 DNA sequence: TGCAGCGTTGAATTCCCGGGACAGGGGGCGACCTATGGCTACACCTTC. This sequence encodes CSVEFPGQGATYGYTF.

The chain has TRBV19 and TRBJ1-2; 10 bases are a match to TRBD1. The junction had 12 bases not matched to a gene; V was cut back by 7 bases and J by 7 bases. The CDR3 is 15 residues long. Germline values: CDR1 LNHDA, CDR2 SQIVND (reference sequence). The CDR3 DNA follows: TGTGCCAGTAACCCCCTTGCCGGGACAGGGGTTGGCTACACCTTC. Translation: CASNPLAGTGVGYTF.

V usage is TRBV3-1 (or the pseudogene TRBV3-2) and J usage is TRBJ2-7; weak D call: TRBD1 (6 bases). The CDR3 sequence is 14 residues long. Germline CDR1 reads LGHDT; CDR2 reads YNNKEL (reference sequence). The ends were cut back, 1 base at V and 2 bases at J, with 9 bases in the middle. CDR3 sequence (DNA): TGTGCCAGCAGCCAAGCGACAGGACCCTACGAGCAGTACTTC. It encodes CASSQATGPYEQYF.

CDR3 in DNA: TGTGCCAGCAGTTCCGGGACTCCCTCGATAAACTACGAGCAGTACTTC. It translates to CASSSGTPSINYEQYF. The rearrangement joins TRBV27 to TRBJ2-7, with D possibly being TRBD2 (6 bases). V was shortened by 4 bases and J by 3 bases, with 19 bases between the two germline ends. The CDR3 has 16 amino acids. Germline V lookup: CDR1 MNHEY, CDR2 SMNVEV (reference sequence).

J is TRBJ2-3 and V is TRBV24-1; TRBD1 matches at 7 bases. The germline V gene encodes CDR1 KGHDR and CDR2 SFDVKD. J was trimmed by 1 base and V by 3 bases; bases with no gene match: 3. This CDR3 is built from 15 residues. CDR3 nucleotide sequence: TGTGCCACCAGTGATGAAACAGGGGGCACAGATACGCAGTATTTT. This translates into CATSDETGGTDTQYF.

CDR3 amino acids: CASSQDSRWQWNTEAFF. Here the CDR3 DNA reads TGCGCCAGCAGCCAAGATTCGAGGTGGCAGTGGAACACTGAAGCTTTCTTT. The chain combines TRBV4-3 with TRBJ1-1; D gene uncertain. The V gene's germline CDR1 is LGHNA and CDR2 YSLEER. The CDR3 has 17 amino acids. V lost 0 bases, J lost 1 base, and 15 bases lay in between.

The chain links TRBV25-1 to TRBJ2-7; a possible D gene is TRBD1 (5 bases). V was pared by 2 bases and J by 2 bases, with 13 bases between. Germline V gene sequence: CDR1 MGHDK, CDR2 SYGVNS. The CDR3 has 15 amino acids. The CDR3 DNA reads TGTGCCAGCAGTGAAGGCCAGGGCCTACCCTACGAGCAGTACTTC. The encoded protein is CASSEGQGLPYEQYF.

This clone showed up just once. The CDR3 region is CASSSPGLEQYF. CDR3 nucleotide sequence: TGTGCCAGCAGCTCTCCAGGGCTCGAGCAGTACTTC. The chain has TRBV7-2 and TRBJ2-7; weak D call: TRBD1 (5 bases). The CDR3 is 12 amino acids. CDR1 and CDR2 (germline): SGHTA, FQGNSA. V was cut by 4 bases and J by 6 bases, with 10 bases left in between.

As DNA, the CDR3 is TGTGCCAGCAGCCAAGATCGGCTTTCAGGGGGTGATGGCTACACCTTC. It encodes CASSQDRLSGGDGYTF. This chain links TRBV3-1 (or the pseudogene TRBV3-2) with TRBJ1-2, with 7 bases fitting TRBD1. Germline V lookup: CDR1 LGHDT, CDR2 YNNKEL (reference sequence). V trimming: 0 bases; J trimming: 6 bases; junction bases outside the gene matches: 10. There are 16 residues in the CDR3.